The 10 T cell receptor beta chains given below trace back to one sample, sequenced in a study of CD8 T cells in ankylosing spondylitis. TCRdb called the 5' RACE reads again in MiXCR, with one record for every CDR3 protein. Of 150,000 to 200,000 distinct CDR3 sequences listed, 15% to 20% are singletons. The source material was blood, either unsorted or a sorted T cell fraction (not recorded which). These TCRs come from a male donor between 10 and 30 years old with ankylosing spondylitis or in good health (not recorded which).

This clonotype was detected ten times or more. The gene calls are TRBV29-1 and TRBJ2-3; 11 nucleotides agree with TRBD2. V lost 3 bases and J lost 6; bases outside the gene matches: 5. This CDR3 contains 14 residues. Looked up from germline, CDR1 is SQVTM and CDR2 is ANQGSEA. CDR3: CSVDKASGGDTQYF. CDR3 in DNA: TGCAGCGTTGATAAGGCTAGCGGGGGGGATACGCAGTATTTT.

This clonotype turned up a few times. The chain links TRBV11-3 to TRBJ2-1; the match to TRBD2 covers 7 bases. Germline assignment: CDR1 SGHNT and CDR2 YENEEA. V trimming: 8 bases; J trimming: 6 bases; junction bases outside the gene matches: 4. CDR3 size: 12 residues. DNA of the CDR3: TGTGCCAGCGGGAGGGCCGTCAATGAGCAGTTCTTC. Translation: CASGRAVNEQFF.

The CDR3 nucleotides read TGCAGTGCTAGAACTAAACGACTAGCGGCTAGCACAGATACGCAGTATTTT. It codes for CSARTKRLAASTDTQYF. V gene TRBV20-1 combines with J gene TRBJ2-3; 9 positions agree with TRBD2. J gave up 0 bases and V 2 bases, and 9 bases lay outside the gene matches. Germline V gene sequence: CDR1 DFQATT, CDR2 SNEGSKA (reference sequence). This CDR3 has 17 amino acids.

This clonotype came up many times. The CDR3 loop is CASSQERAPFDFADTQYF. The CDR3 DNA reads as TGTGCCAGCAGCCAAGAAAGGGCCCCATTTGATTTTGCAGATACGCAGTATTTT. The gene calls are TRBV3-1 and TRBJ2-3; D remains unclear. Between the trimmed V and J ends, which lost 0 bases and 4 bases, there was a span of 20 bases. The V gene's germline CDR1 is LGHDT and CDR2 YNNKEL (reference sequence). The CDR3 runs 18 residues.

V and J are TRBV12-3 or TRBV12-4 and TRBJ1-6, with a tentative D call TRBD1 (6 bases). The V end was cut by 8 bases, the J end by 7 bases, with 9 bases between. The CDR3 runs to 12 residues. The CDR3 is CASGGLNSPLHF. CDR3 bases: TGTGCCAGCGGGGGGCTAAATTCACCCCTCCACTTT.

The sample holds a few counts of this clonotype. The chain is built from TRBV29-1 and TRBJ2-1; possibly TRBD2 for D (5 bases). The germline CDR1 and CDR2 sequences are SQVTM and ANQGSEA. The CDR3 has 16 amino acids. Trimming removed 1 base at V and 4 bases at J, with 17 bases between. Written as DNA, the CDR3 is TGCAGCGTTGAAGTTGTTGAGGGCCGGATTTACAATGAGCAGTTCTTC. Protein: CSVEVVEGRIYNEQFF.

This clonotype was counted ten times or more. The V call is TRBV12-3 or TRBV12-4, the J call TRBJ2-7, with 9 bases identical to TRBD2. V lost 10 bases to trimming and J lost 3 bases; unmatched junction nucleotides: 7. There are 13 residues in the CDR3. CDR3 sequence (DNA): TGTGCCACAACTGGCGGGAGGGTCTACGAGCAGTACTTC. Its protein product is CATTGGRVYEQYF.

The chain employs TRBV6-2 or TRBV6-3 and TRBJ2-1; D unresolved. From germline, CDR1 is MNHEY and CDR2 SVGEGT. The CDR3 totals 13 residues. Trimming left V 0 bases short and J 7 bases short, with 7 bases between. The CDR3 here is CASSYSIRNEQFF. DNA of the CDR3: TGTGCCAGCAGTTACTCGATCCGTAATGAGCAGTTCTTC.

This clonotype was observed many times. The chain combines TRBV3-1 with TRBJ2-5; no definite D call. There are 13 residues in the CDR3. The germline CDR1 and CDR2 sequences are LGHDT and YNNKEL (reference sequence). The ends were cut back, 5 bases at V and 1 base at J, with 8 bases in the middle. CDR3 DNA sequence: TGTGCCAGCAGCTTGTCGGGCCAAGAGACCCAGTACTTC. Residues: CASSLSGQETQYF.

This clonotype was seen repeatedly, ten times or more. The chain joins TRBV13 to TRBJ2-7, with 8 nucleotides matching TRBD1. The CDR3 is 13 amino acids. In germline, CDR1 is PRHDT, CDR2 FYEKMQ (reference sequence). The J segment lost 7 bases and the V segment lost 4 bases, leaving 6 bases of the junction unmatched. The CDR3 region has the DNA TGTGCCAGCAGCTCAACGACAGGGGTTGAGCAGTACGTC. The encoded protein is CASSSTTGVEQYV.